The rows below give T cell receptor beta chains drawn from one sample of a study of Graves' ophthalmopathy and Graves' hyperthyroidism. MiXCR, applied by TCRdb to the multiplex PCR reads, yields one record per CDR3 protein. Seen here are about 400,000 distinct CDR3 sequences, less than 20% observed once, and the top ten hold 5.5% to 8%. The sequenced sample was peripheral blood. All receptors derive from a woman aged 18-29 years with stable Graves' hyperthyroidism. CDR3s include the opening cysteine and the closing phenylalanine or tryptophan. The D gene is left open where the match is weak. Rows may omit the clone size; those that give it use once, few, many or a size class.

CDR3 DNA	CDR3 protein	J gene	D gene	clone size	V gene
TGTGCCAGCAGGTCGACCGCGCTGGTTGAAAAACTGTTGTTT	CASRSTALVEKLLF	TRBJ1-4	-	-	TRBV5-5
TGTGCCAGCCAACTCGTAGGGGCGGCGGGGGGTAGTGAGAATGAGCAGTTCTTC	CASQLVGAAGGSENEQFF	TRBJ2-1	TRBD2	few	TRBV6-2/TRBV6-3
TGTGCCAGCAGTTTAAATGTGGGCCATAATCAGCCCCAGCATTTT	CASSLNVGHNQPQHF	TRBJ1-5	-	many	TRBV12-3/TRBV12-4
TGCGCCAGCAGCCAACCTCAGGGGGGCCAGCCCCAGCATTTT	CASSQPQGGQPQHF	TRBJ1-5	TRBD1	few	TRBV4-1
TGTGCCAGCAGCCCTGACAGGGATGCTGGCTACACCTTC	CASSPDRDAGYTF	TRBJ1-2	TRBD1	-	TRBV7-8
TGTGCCAGCAGTTACTCAGACGCAGGGAAAGGCAACACCATATATTTT	CASSYSDAGKGNTIYF	TRBJ1-3	-	few	TRBV6-5
TGTGCCAGCAGTTACGGGTCAGGCAACTATGGCTACACCTTC	CASSYGSGNYGYTF	TRBJ1-2	-	-	TRBV6-5
TGTGCCAGCAGCTCAGGGATAGGGGCCAACGTTCTGACTTTC	CASSSGIGANVLTF	TRBJ2-6	-	-	TRBV13
TGCAGTGCCCCGGGATATGGAGGGAATCAGCCCCAGCATTTT	CSAPGYGGNQPQHF	TRBJ1-5	-	many	TRBV20-1
TGTGCCAGTAGTAAGATCGGGGGGGGGACTGAAGCTTTCTTT	CASSKIGGGTEAFF	TRBJ1-1	-	many	TRBV19
TGTGCCACCAGTGATTTGATTCGGGAAAGTAGCAATCAGCCCCAGCATTTT	CATSDLIRESSNQPQHF	TRBJ1-5	-	many	TRBV24-1
TGCGCCAGCAGCCCACACGGGCAGGCAATGGGTGCAGATACGCAGTATTTT	CASSPHGQAMGADTQYF	TRBJ2-3	-	-	TRBV4-1
TGTGCTAGTGGTTCACGCGACGGGGGGAATTCACCCCTCCACTTT	CASGSRDGGNSPLHF	TRBJ1-6	-	many	TRBV12-5
TGTGCCAGCGGACCAAAGGCCAACGTCCTGACTTTC	CASGPKANVLTF	TRBJ2-6	-	-	TRBV27
TGCGCCAGCAGCCAAGATCGATATGGCAATCAGCCCCAGCATTTT	CASSQDRYGNQPQHF	TRBJ1-5	-	few	TRBV4-1
TGTGCCAGCAGCTTGGGGGGGGCCTCGGAGACCCAGTACTTC	CASSLGGASETQYF	TRBJ2-5	-	many	TRBV7-2
TGTGCCAGCAGTTTACCAGGGACAGGGTGGTACGAGCAGTACTTC	CASSLPGTGWYEQYF	TRBJ2-7	TRBD1	many	TRBV12-3/TRBV12-4
TGTGCCAGCAGTGGGGGTCGACTAGCGGGAAGCCACGAGCAGTACTTC	CASSGGRLAGSHEQYF	TRBJ2-7	TRBD2	-	TRBV6-1
TGTGCCAGCAGTGAAGTAGCGGGACAGACCACCGGGGAGCTGTTTTTT	CASSEVAGQTTGELFF	TRBJ2-2	-	many	TRBV6-1
TGCAGTGCTAGAGATACGTTCGACGTGGAAGGACATACCTACGAGCAGTACTTC	CSARDTFDVEGHTYEQYF	TRBJ2-7	-	-	TRBV20-1
TGTGCCAGCAGCCCAACCGGGGGGGGCGGGGAGCTGTTTTTT	CASSPTGGGGELFF	TRBJ2-2	TRBD2	many	TRBV7-3
TGCAGTGCTATCAACCCGAACGCTAAAGAGACCCAGTACTTC	CSAINPNAKETQYF	TRBJ2-5	-	many	TRBV20-1
TGTGCCACCAGAGCGGCCGGGGCCTACGAGCAGTACTTC	CATRAAGAYEQYF	TRBJ2-7	-	many	TRBV24-1
TGTGCCAGCAGCGTAGACCCTACAGGGGCTATGAACACTGAAGCTTTCTTT	CASSVDPTGAMNTEAFF	TRBJ1-1	TRBD1	many	TRBV9
TGTGCCAGCAGTTTAGGAGGGCCGGAGGGCTTGGCTTTCTTT	CASSLGGPEGLAFF	TRBJ1-1	-	-	TRBV28
TGTGCCAGTATGAAAGGGGGCCTAGGGAACACTGAAGCTTTCTTT	CASMKGGLGNTEAFF	TRBJ1-1	TRBD1	few	TRBV19
TGTGCCAGCAGTACGGACGCGGCTTATGGCTACACCTTC	CASSTDAAYGYTF	TRBJ1-2	-	many	TRBV6-5
TGTGCCAGCAGTTACCCGAGGTCAGGGCGTAATCAGCCCCAGCATTTT	CASSYPRSGRNQPQHF	TRBJ1-5	-	many	TRBV6-5
TGTGCCAGCAGCTCAATCCAGGGGACGAACACCGGGGAGCTGTTTTTT	CASSSIQGTNTGELFF	TRBJ2-2	-	many	TRBV11-2
TGTGCTAGTGGTTTGAGAGACAGGGGCCCAAGCTCTGGAAACACCATATATTTT	CASGLRDRGPSSGNTIYF	TRBJ1-3	TRBD1	many	TRBV12-5
TGTGCCAGCAGTTCGGGGTCTTTTCGAGGAAACACCATATATTTT	CASSSGSFRGNTIYF	TRBJ1-3	-	many	TRBV6-2/TRBV6-3
TGTGCCAGTAGTCGAACCGTCGACAGGCTGGGGAATCAGCCCCAGCATTTT	CASSRTVDRLGNQPQHF	TRBJ1-5	-	-	TRBV19
TGTGCCAGCTCACCAGGGTTCGTGAACACCATATATTTT	CASSPGFVNTIYF	TRBJ1-3	-	-	TRBV18
TGTGCCAGCAGCTCGACAGGGGGGGAGCAGTACTTC	CASSSTGGEQYF	TRBJ2-7	TRBD1	many	TRBV7-3
TGTGCCTGGGCGGCGGTGGAGACCCAGTACTTC	CAWAAVETQYF	TRBJ2-5	-	-	TRBV30
TGTGCCACCAGCAAAGAAACCACAGGGGCTGGGGCCAACGTCCTGACTTTC	CATSKETTGAGANVLTF	TRBJ2-6	TRBD1	many	TRBV15
TGTGCCAGCGGCATTAGTTGTCGTCAGCCCCAGCATTTT	CASGISCRQPQHF	TRBJ1-5	-	many	TRBV6-5
TGTGCCAGCAGGCCACCTTCTCCAGGTCGGGGCGCACCCCTCCACTTT	CASRPPSPGRGAPLHF	TRBJ1-6	-	many	TRBV6-1
TGCAGCGTTGTGGGGGCAGCTGAAGCTTTCTTT	CSVVGAAEAFF	TRBJ1-1	-	few	TRBV29-1
TGTGCCAGCAGTCCCCTTGGTGACCTGAACACTGAAGCTTTCTTT	CASSPLGDLNTEAFF	TRBJ1-1	-	-	TRBV6-1
TGCAGCGTTGAGGTGGGGGCCAACTATGGCTACACCTTC	CSVEVGANYGYTF	TRBJ1-2	-	-	TRBV29-1
TGCGCCACCGGGACTTTTACGAACTATGGCTACACCTTC	CATGTFTNYGYTF	TRBJ1-2	-	many	TRBV10-1
TGCAGTGCTAGAGATCCGGGGAGGCAAGAGACCCAGTACTTC	CSARDPGRQETQYF	TRBJ2-5	-	many	TRBV20-1
TGTGCCAGCAGGGGGATTAACACTGAAGCTTTCTTT	CASRGINTEAFF	TRBJ1-1	-	many	TRBV6-2/TRBV6-3
TGTGCCAGCAGCTTCGGGACAGGGACGGCAGATACGCAGTATTTT	CASSFGTGTADTQYF	TRBJ2-3	TRBD1	few	TRBV7-3
TGTGCCAGCAGTTCCGGATATCCCTACGAGCAGTACTTC	CASSSGYPYEQYF	TRBJ2-7	-	many	TRBV2
TGCAGTGCTAGAGGGAGCGGGGGGGTGAGTCGGGAGCAGTACTTC	CSARGSGGVSREQYF	TRBJ2-7	TRBD2	many	TRBV20-1